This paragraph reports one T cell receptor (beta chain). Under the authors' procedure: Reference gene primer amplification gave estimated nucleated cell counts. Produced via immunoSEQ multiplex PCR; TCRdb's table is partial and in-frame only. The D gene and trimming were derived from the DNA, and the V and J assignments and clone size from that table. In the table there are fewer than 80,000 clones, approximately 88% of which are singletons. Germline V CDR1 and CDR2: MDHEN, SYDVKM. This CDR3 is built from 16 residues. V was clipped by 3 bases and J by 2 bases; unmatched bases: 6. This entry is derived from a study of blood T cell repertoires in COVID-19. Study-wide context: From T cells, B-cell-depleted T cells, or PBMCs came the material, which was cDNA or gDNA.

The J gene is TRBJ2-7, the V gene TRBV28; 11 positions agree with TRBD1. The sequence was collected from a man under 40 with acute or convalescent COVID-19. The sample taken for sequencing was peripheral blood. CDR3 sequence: CASSFLPGQGAYEQYF. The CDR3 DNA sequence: TGTGCCAGCAGTTTTTTACCGGGACAGGGGGCCTACGAGCAGTACTTC.